Presented here are 20 T cell receptor beta chains from one specimen sequenced in a study of a mutant IDH1 vaccine in newly diagnosed glioma (TCRdb year 2021). Preparation of the library involved the immunoSEQ multiplex PCR assay. The table comes from immuneACCESS by way of TCRdb, which keeps in-frame sequences with V and J called. Part of the clones is missing from these tables; in studies checked, under half for an unresolved V gene and the rest for unknown reasons. Counted in this sample were roughly 38,000 clones; just under 95% of them appeared once. The ten largest clones represent over 15% of the sample. According to the study, the label for this sample's time point signals: baseline, week 1 (first vaccination visit). The treatment or condition tag for this specimen amounts to: pre-vaccination baseline after standard-of-care therapy. Sequences were derived from PBMCs, sampled from a glioma patient treated with radiotherapy, temozolomide or both. The receptors derive from a man between 18 and 35 years old with glioma.

The V gene is TRBV6-5, the J gene TRBJ2-7, with TRBD1 as a possible D gene (5 bases). V was trimmed by 6 bases and J by 4 bases, leaving 19 bases between them. The CDR3 contains 15 residues. Germline lookup yields CDR1 MNHEY and CDR2 SVGAGI. CDR3 in amino acids: CASSRPSGMRYEQYF. In DNA form, the CDR3 reads TGTGCCAGCAGCCGACCCTCAGGGATGAGGTACGAGCAGTACTTC.

The V gene is TRBV6-5, the J gene TRBJ1-3; D gene uncertain. Per the germline V gene, CDR1 is MNHEY and CDR2 is SVGAGI. CDR3 size: 15 residues. With 5 bases removed from V and 0 bases from J, the gap between germline ends came to 11 bases. The CDR3 DNA reads as TGTGCCAGCAGTCAAAAGGCGAACTCTGGAAACACCATATATTTT. This sequence encodes CASSQKANSGNTIYF.

This sequence joins TRBV29-1 and TRBJ2-3; maybe TRBD2 (5 bases). Trimming took 5 bases from V and 0 from J, leaving 12 bases between them. Per germline, CDR1 SQVTM and CDR2 ANQGSEA. The CDR3 runs 14 residues. CDR3 sequence reads: CSVKSGASTDTQYF. The CDR3 DNA reads as TGCAGCGTTAAGAGCGGAGCTAGCACAGATACGCAGTATTTT.

The chain combines TRBV7-9 with TRBJ2-1, with D unclear. V was clipped by 5 bases and J by 4 bases, with 12 bases between them. The germline V gene encodes CDR1 SEHNR and CDR2 FQNEAQ (reference sequence). There are 14 residues in the CDR3. CDR3 residues: CASSPLGSYNEQFF. CDR3 bases: TGTGCCAGCAGCCCCCTCGGAAGTTACAATGAGCAGTTCTTC.

V and J are TRBV5-1 and TRBJ1-1; D unresolved. Germline CDR1 and CDR2: SGHRS and YFSETQ. V was shortened by 4 bases and J by 0 bases, with 19 bases between the two germline ends. The CDR3 spans 17 residues. The CDR3 sequence is CASSPSPSATMNTEAFF. In nucleotides, the CDR3 is TGCGCCAGCAGCCCATCTCCGAGTGCGACCATGAACACTGAAGCTTTCTTT. Variable domain in full (rest from reference TRBV5-1 and TRBJ1-1): KAGVTQTPRYLIKTRGQQVTLSCSPISGHRSVSWYQQTPGQGLQFLFEYFSETQRNKGNFPGRFSGRQFSNSRSEMNVSTLELGDSALYLCASSPSPSATMNTEAFFGQGTRLTVV.

This rearrangement joins TRBV18 to TRBJ1-2; TRBD1 agrees at 7 bases. The junction had 8 bases not matched to a gene; V was cut back by 3 bases and J by 7 bases. The CDR3 sequence is 14 residues long. The germline CDR1 and CDR2 sequences are KGHSH and LQKENI. As DNA, the CDR3 is TGTGCCAGCTCACCCGACAGGGTCGGGAGTGGCTACACCTTC. Encoded protein: CASSPDRVGSGYTF.

This rearrangement joins TRBV6-5 to TRBJ1-1; D unclear. Germline V gene lookup returns CDR1 MNHEY and CDR2 SVGAGI. The CDR3 length is 15 residues. The germline V and J ends were trimmed by 6 bases and 1 base, with 15 bases remaining between them. The CDR3 reads CASSLDARKNTEAFF. Here the CDR3 DNA reads TGTGCCAGCAGCTTAGACGCCAGGAAGAACACTGAAGCTTTCTTT.

The CDR3: CASSLRQTSYEQYF. CDR3 sequence (DNA): TGTGCCAGCAGTTTACGACAGACTTCCTACGAGCAGTACTTC. V and J are TRBV28 and TRBJ2-7; a weak D match, TRBD1 (5 bases). V gave up 2 bases and J gave up 1 base, with 9 bases separating them. Germline CDR1 and CDR2: MDHEN and SYDVKM. This CDR3 contains 14 residues.

The genes are TRBV6-1 and TRBJ2-3; D may match TRBD1 or TRBD2 (6 bases each). Germline-derived CDR1 and CDR2 are MNHNS and SASEGT. V was pared by 8 bases and J by 3 bases, with 12 bases between. The CDR3 covers 13 residues. This chain's CDR3 is CASGWGATDTQYF. The CDR3 DNA reads as TGTGCCAGCGGGTGGGGGGCTACAGATACGCAGTATTTT.

V gene TRBV5-1 combines with J gene TRBJ1-3; D gene uncertain. CDR1 is SGHRS and CDR2 is YFSETQ in the germline V gene. Trimming pared 0 bases from V and 0 bases from J, leaving 7 bases between. This CDR3 is 15 amino acids long. The CDR3, as DNA: TGCGCCAGCAGCTTGGTTCCGGGCTCTGGAAACACCATATATTTT. This sequence encodes CASSLVPGSGNTIYF.

As for this clone: This may be a read error: a much more frequent sequence differs by one nucleotide. The V call is TRBV28, the J call TRBJ1-2, with D tentatively TRBD1 (6 bases). There are 13 residues in the CDR3. Germline V gene data show CDR1 as MDHEN and CDR2 as SYDVKM. The germline V and J ends were trimmed by 6 bases and 2 bases, with 10 bases remaining between them. This CDR3 reads CASSLGQNYGYTF. The CDR3 DNA is TGTGCCAGCAGCCTAGGACAGAACTATGGCTACACCTTC.

The chain carries TRBV2 and TRBJ2-7; no definite D call. This CDR3 region has 15 residues. Trimming pared 5 bases from V and 0 bases from J, leaving 14 bases between. Germline CDR1 and CDR2: SNHLY and FYNNEI. CDR3 amino acids: CASSPDPYSSYEQYF. CDR3 bases: TGTGCCAGCAGTCCCGACCCCTATTCCTCCTACGAGCAGTACTTC.

The V call is TRBV19, the J call TRBJ2-7; no definite D call. Germline-derived CDR1 and CDR2 are LNHDA and SQIVND (reference sequence). The CDR3 extends over 14 amino acids. V was cut by 5 bases and J by 4 bases, with 15 bases left in between. In DNA, the CDR3 is TGTGCCAGTAGTCAAGTAGCCGGAGTATACGAGCAGTACTTC. This sequence encodes CASSQVAGVYEQYF.

This sequence joins TRBV7-9 and TRBJ2-7; D is perhaps TRBD2 (5 bases). Trimming pared 4 bases from V and 0 bases from J, leaving 13 bases between. Germline V gene sequence: CDR1 SEHNR, CDR2 FQNEAQ (reference sequence). CDR3 length equals 15 residues. The CDR3 is CASSSALALSYEQYF. The DNA of the CDR3 is TGTGCCAGCAGCTCAGCGCTAGCCCTCTCCTACGAGCAGTACTTC.

The V call is TRBV7-2, the J call TRBJ2-1; no clear D. The CDR3 totals 12 residues. Germline CDR1 is SGHTA and CDR2 is FQGNSA. With 1 base removed from V and 5 bases from J, the gap between germline ends came to 3 bases. The CDR3 nucleotides read TGTGCCAGCAGCTTAGGGGACAATGAGCAGTTCTTC. Residues: CASSLGDNEQFF.

This clone has just one count. V usage is TRBV30 and J usage is TRBJ1-5, with 9 bases lining up with TRBD1. The germline gives CDR1 GTSNPN, CDR2 SVGIG (reference sequence). Unmatched junction bases numbered 6, after V lost 1 base and J lost 2 bases. The CDR3 spans 16 residues. CDR3 amino acids: CAWSGGQGGGNQPQHF. The CDR3, as DNA: TGTGCCTGGAGTGGGGGACAGGGAGGGGGCAATCAGCCCCAGCATTTT.

The chain joins TRBV18 to TRBJ2-7; D remains unclear. The CDR3 contains 13 residues. Per the germline V gene, CDR1 is KGHSH and CDR2 is LQKENI. V was trimmed by 4 bases and J by 2 bases, leaving 9 bases between them. In DNA form, the CDR3 reads TGTGCCAGCTCACGAGACAAAACCTACGAGCAGTACTTC. Protein product: CASSRDKTYEQYF.

The chain employs TRBV5-6 and TRBJ1-1; D is uncertain. The CDR3 runs to 14 residues. Trimming took 0 bases from V and 5 from J, leaving 11 bases between them. Looked up from germline, CDR1 is SGHDT and CDR2 is YYEEEE. CDR3 amino acids: CASSLAGTRTEAFF. As DNA, the CDR3 is TGTGCCAGCAGCTTGGCTGGAACAAGGACTGAAGCTTTCTTT. Using reference TRBV5-6 and TRBJ1-1 for the parts outside the CDR3, the full variable domain is DAGVTQSPTHLIKTRGQQVTLRCSPKSGHDTVSWYQQALGQGPQFIFQYYEEEERQRGNFPDRFSGHQFPNYSSELNVNALLLGDSALYLCASSLAGTRTEAFFGQGTRLTVV.

This rearrangement joins TRBV7-2 to TRBJ1-3; D not resolved. V was trimmed by 6 bases and J by 0 bases, leaving 9 bases between them. CDR1 and CDR2 (germline): SGHTA, FQGNSA. This CDR3 has 14 residues. CDR3 in amino acids: CASSPDRSGNTIYF. CDR3 DNA sequence: TGTGCCAGCAGTCCGGACCGCTCTGGAAACACCATATATTTT. The full variable domain, its missing parts supplied by reference TRBV7-2 and TRBJ1-3, is GAGVSQSPSNKVTEKGKDVELRCDPISGHTALYWYRQSLGQGLEFLIYFQGNSAPDKSGLPSDRFSAERTGGSVSTLTIQRTQQEDSAVYLCASSPDRSGNTIYFGEGSWLTVV.

The chain is built from TRBV5-5 and TRBJ2-7; 10 bases are a match to TRBD2. Germline CDR1 reads SGHKS; CDR2 reads YYEKEE (reference sequence). Trimming took 0 bases from V and 4 from J; bases not matched to a gene: 4. CDR3 length equals 15 residues. DNA of the CDR3: TGTGCCAGCAGCTTGGTGTTAGCGGGAGGATACGAGCAGTACTTC. Protein: CASSLVLAGGYEQYF.